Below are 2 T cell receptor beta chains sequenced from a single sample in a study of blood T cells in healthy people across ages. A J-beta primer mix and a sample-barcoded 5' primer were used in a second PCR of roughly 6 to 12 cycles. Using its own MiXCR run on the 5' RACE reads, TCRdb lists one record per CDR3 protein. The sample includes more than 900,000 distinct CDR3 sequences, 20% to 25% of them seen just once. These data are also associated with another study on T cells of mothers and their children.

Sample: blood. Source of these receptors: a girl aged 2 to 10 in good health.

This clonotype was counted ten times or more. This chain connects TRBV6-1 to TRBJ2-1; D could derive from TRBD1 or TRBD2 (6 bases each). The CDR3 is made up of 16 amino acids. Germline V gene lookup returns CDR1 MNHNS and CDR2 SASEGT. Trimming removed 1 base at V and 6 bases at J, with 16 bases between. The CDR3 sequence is CASSEGVGGVANEQFF. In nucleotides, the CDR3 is TGTGCCAGCAGTGAAGGAGTCGGGGGCGTCGCCAATGAGCAGTTCTTC.

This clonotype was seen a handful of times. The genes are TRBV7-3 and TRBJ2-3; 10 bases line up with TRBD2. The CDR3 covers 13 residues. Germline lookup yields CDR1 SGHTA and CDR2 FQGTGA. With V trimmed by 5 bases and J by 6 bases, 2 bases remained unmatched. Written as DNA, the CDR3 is TGTGCCAGCAGCCCGACTAGCGGGGATACGCAGTATTTT. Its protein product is CASSPTSGDTQYF. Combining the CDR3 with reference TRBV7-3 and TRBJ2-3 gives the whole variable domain GAGVSQTPSNKVTEKGKYVELRCDPISGHTALYWYRQSLGQGPEFLIYFQGTGAADDSGLPNDRFFAVRPEGSVSTLKIQRTERGDSAVYLCASSPTSGDTQYFGPGTRLTVL.